This is a list of T cell receptor beta chains from one sample in a study of T cells in narcolepsy. Sequencing was performed with immunoSEQ multiplex PCR; in TCRdb, only in-frame clones are kept and a portion is missing. This sample carries approximately 23,000 clones, roughly 85% of them seen once, and the ten largest clones take 10%. Sequencing used memory (CD45RA-) CD4+ T cells from blood. Receptors were obtained from a human donor in good health. Both conserved end residues are part of each CDR3.

TRBV7-2	TRBJ1-3	CASSSRTGVGNTIYF
TRBV28	TRBJ1-4	CASSPMGAATNEKLFF
TRBV6-6	TRBJ2-3	CASKTSGRGDTQYF
TRBV12-2	TRBJ2-7	CASRLSGF
TRBV10-3	TRBJ2-5	CAISSGLAGGQETQYF
TRBV5-6	TRBJ1-5	CASSFGRLIGNQPQHF
TRBV2	TRBJ2-1	CASSETGYIEQFF
TRBV7-8	TRBJ2-2	CASSQGLGLAGGTAGELFF
TRBV7-2	TRBJ2-4	CASSFGLAKNIQYF
TRBV6-8	TRBJ2-2	CASSWVSRLAAGELFF
TRBV6-1	TRBJ2-1	CASSGASGLSYNEQFF
TRBV27	TRBJ2-7	CASSLWGGYEQYF
TRBV5-1	TRBJ2-3	CASSQASGSTDTQYF